A single sample is the source of the 26 T cell receptor beta chains below, sequenced in a study of somatic mutations in cytotoxic T cells in rheumatoid arthritis. Some clones are missing from TCRdb's copy, which holds only in-frame ones; the method was immunoSEQ multiplex PCR. The table lists about 5,500 clones, roughly 80% of them singletons. Sample: CD8+ T cells sorted from blood. These receptors were taken from a woman aged 45 to 65 with rheumatoid arthritis.

The chain employs TRBV11-3 and TRBJ1-1; D gene ambiguous. Trimming took 3 bases from V and 8 from J, leaving 10 bases between them. The CDR3 loop spans 12 amino acids. Germline-derived CDR1 and CDR2 are SGHNT and YENEEA. The CDR3 region is CASSFAGREAFF. The CDR3 DNA reads as TGTGCCAGCAGCTTTGCTGGGAGAGAAGCTTTCTTT. Looking up the rest from reference TRBV11-3 and TRBJ1-1 gives the full variable domain: EAGVVQSPRYKIIEKKQPVAFWCNPISGHNTLYWYLQNLGQGPELLIRYENEEAVDDSQLPKDRFSAERLKGVDSTLKIQPAELGDSAVYLCASSFAGREAFFGQGTRLTVV.

This chain connects TRBV6-1 to TRBJ2-1; 13 bases are a match to TRBD2. The length of the CDR3 is 14 residues. V was pared by 6 bases and J by 9 bases, with 5 bases of the junction left unmatched. Germline lookup yields CDR1 MNHNS and CDR2 SASEGT. The CDR3 sequence is CASSGLAGVGEQFF. The CDR3 DNA follows: TGTGCCAGCAGCGGACTAGCGGGAGTTGGTGAGCAGTTCTTC.

The V and J genes are TRBV27 and TRBJ1-2, with D maybe TRBD1 (5 bases). Germline CDR1 is MNHEY and CDR2 is SMNVEV (reference sequence). Trimming left V 5 bases short and J 7 bases short, with 17 bases between. The CDR3 length is 14 residues. The CDR3 loop is CASSPGLGVFGYTF. CDR3 coding DNA: TGTGCCAGCAGTCCCGGCTTAGGGGTATTTGGCTACACCTTC.

The genes are TRBV30 and TRBJ2-6; D gene unclear. With 1 base removed from V and 1 base from J, the gap between germline ends came to 8 bases. This CDR3 contains 15 residues. The germline V gene encodes CDR1 GTSNPN and CDR2 SVGIG (reference sequence). The CDR3 here is CAWSDDLSGANVLTF. CDR3 sequence (DNA): TGTGCCTGGAGTGATGACTTATCTGGGGCCAACGTCCTGACTTTC.

This clone was seen a single time. The V and J genes are TRBV28 and TRBJ2-5, with 8 bases matching TRBD1. The last part of the DNA fits TRBJ2-7 better; the J call may be wrong. CDR1 and CDR2 (germline): MDHEN, SYDVKM. The CDR3 extends over 16 amino acids. The CDR3: CASSPPQDRVEYEQYF. The CDR3 DNA reads TGTGCCAGCAGCCCTCCCCAGGACAGGGTCGAATACGAGCAGTACTTC.

This chain joins TRBV7-8 and TRBJ2-1; unclear D gene. CDR3 length: 12 amino acids. From germline, CDR1 is SGHVS and CDR2 FQNEAQ. The germline V and J ends were trimmed by 5 bases and 9 bases, with 11 bases remaining between them. The CDR3 coding sequence is TGTGCCAGCAGCCCCAACTCTGGTGAGCAGTTCTTC. It specifies CASSPNSGEQFF.

The J gene is TRBJ1-3, the V gene TRBV6-4; unclear D gene. CDR1 is MRHNA, CDR2 SNTAGT, per germline. The V gene lost 9 bases and the J gene lost 5 bases, with 20 bases spanning the gap. The CDR3 runs 15 residues. The CDR3 loop reads CARYVPAGRRNTIYF. For the CDR3, the DNA is TGTGCCAGATATGTCCCAGCGGGTCGTAGAAACACCATATATTTT.

This sequence joins TRBV6-5 and TRBJ2-7, with a possible D match to TRBD2 (6 bases). CDR3 length: 15 residues. Germline CDR1 is MNHEY and CDR2 is SVGAGI. Deletions cut 6 bases from V and 3 bases from J, with 18 bases between. The CDR3 spells CASSSSSGVGYEQYF. The DNA of the CDR3 is TGTGCCAGCAGCAGTAGTTCGGGGGTGGGCTACGAGCAGTACTTC.

This clone was counted a few times. The J gene is TRBJ2-7, the V gene TRBV29-1; TRBD2 matches 11 bases. Germline V lookup: CDR1 SQVTM, CDR2 ANQGSEA. CDR3 length: 15 amino acids. CDR3: CTDPPLAGGQYEQYF. The DNA for the CDR3 is TGCACCGACCCCCCGCTAGCGGGGGGACAATACGAGCAGTACTTC.

The CDR3 sequence is CSVEDMGGLTEAFF. The CDR3 nucleotides are TGCAGCGTTGAAGATATGGGGGGGTTAACTGAAGCTTTCTTT. The V call is TRBV29-1, the J call TRBJ1-1, with a weak D call TRBD1 (5 bases). Per the germline V gene, CDR1 is SQVTM and CDR2 is ANQGSEA. The V end was cut by 0 bases, the J end by 5 bases, with 13 bases between. The CDR3 has 14 residues.

The chain uses TRBV10-3 and TRBJ2-1; D is undetermined. The CDR3 runs to 13 residues. V was trimmed by 5 bases and J by 4 bases, leaving 9 bases between them. CDR1 is ENHRY and CDR2 is SYGVKD in the germline V gene. The CDR3 region has the DNA TGTGCCATCAGTCGAGATTTGTACAATGAGCAGTTCTTC. It translates to CAISRDLYNEQFF.

The genes are TRBV29-1 and TRBJ2-3, with a tentative D call TRBD2 (5 bases). Germline V gene data show CDR1 as SQVTM and CDR2 as ANQGSEA. The V end lost 6 bases, the J end lost 5 bases, and 9 bases lay between the germline ends. The CDR3 covers 11 residues. The CDR3 region has the DNA TGCAGCGTGCGCGCGGGAGATACGCAGTATTTT. Encoded protein: CSVRAGDTQYF.

The V call is TRBV28, the J call TRBJ2-3; D remains unclear. CDR1 and CDR2 from the germline V gene are MDHEN and SYDVKM. This CDR3 has 14 residues. V lost 3 bases to trimming and J lost 6 bases, with 13 bases between them. Written as DNA, the CDR3 is TGTGCCAGCAGTTTCTTGGCAGGTACTGATACGCAGTATTTT. As protein: CASSFLAGTDTQYF.

The J gene is TRBJ2-3, the V gene TRBV7-6, with D unclear. This CDR3 is built from 15 residues. From germline, CDR1 is SGHVS and CDR2 FNYEAQ. Trimming stripped 3 bases from V and 3 bases from J, with 13 bases between. The CDR3 coding sequence is TGTGCCAGCAGCTTCACGTCGACTGGAACAGATACGCAGTATTTT. It is translated as CASSFTSTGTDTQYF.

V usage is TRBV28 and J usage is TRBJ1-2, with 8 bases identical to TRBD1. The germline V gene has CDR1 MDHEN and CDR2 SYDVKM. J lost 3 bases, V lost 6 bases, and 12 bases had no gene match. The CDR3 sequence is 16 residues long. Here the CDR3 DNA reads TGTGCCAGCAGCTCCAATCCGGGACAGGCCGACTATGGCTACACCTTC. This translates into CASSSNPGQADYGYTF.

J is TRBJ2-1 and V is TRBV19, with D perhaps TRBD2 (5 bases). There are 14 residues in the CDR3. Trimming took off 4 bases at V and 5 bases at J, with 12 bases between the two ends. Germline CDR1 LNHDA, CDR2 SQIVND (reference sequence). The CDR3, as DNA: TGTGCCAGTAGTAAGAGGGAGATGAACAATGAGCAGTTCTTC. This sequence encodes CASSKREMNNEQFF.

The gene calls are TRBV7-2 and TRBJ2-7; tentative D call: TRBD2 (5 bases). The germline V gene encodes CDR1 SGHTA and CDR2 FQGNSA. The CDR3 loop spans 12 amino acids. V was pared by 5 bases and J by 6 bases, with 11 bases between. The CDR3: CASSHRGREQYF. CDR3 nucleotides: TGTGCCAGCAGCCACAGAGGGCGCGAGCAGTACTTC.

The chain is built from TRBV25-1 and TRBJ2-1; 11 nucleotides agree with TRBD2. Germline-derived CDR1 and CDR2 are MGHDK and SYGVNS. Trimming at V came to 4 bases and at J to 3 bases, leaving 5 bases not matched to a gene. The CDR3 covers 16 residues. The CDR3 protein is CASSGLAGGRYNEQFF. Here the CDR3 DNA reads TGTGCCAGCAGTGGGCTAGCGGGAGGTCGCTACAATGAGCAGTTCTTC.

The J gene is TRBJ1-1, the V gene TRBV5-8; D is uncertain. Trimming stripped 3 bases from V and 2 bases from J, with 17 bases between. Germline CDR1 reads SGHTS; CDR2 reads YDEGEE. The CDR3 is made up of 16 amino acids. The CDR3 bases are TGTGCCAGCAGCTACGAGATCCCTCCCGAAAACACTGAAGCTTTCTTT. It translates to CASSYEIPPENTEAFF.

V is TRBV2 and J is TRBJ1-2, with 7 bases fitting TRBD1. Looked up from germline, CDR1 is SNHLY and CDR2 is FYNNEI. Germline trimming cut 9 bases from V and 1 base from J; bases unmatched to any gene: 5. CDR3 length: 13 amino acids. CDR3: CASEGAVNYGYTF. The CDR3 coding sequence is TGTGCCAGTGAGGGGGCGGTTAACTATGGCTACACCTTC.

The rearrangement links TRBV2 to TRBJ2-1; the D gene is possibly TRBD2 (6 bases). The CDR3 runs 14 residues. V dropped 6 bases and J dropped 3 bases, with 12 bases sitting between them. Germline loops: CDR1 SNHLY, CDR2 FYNNEI. The CDR3 DNA is TGTGCCAGCAGAACCGGGACTCTCTACAATGAGCAGTTCTTC. This translates into CASRTGTLYNEQFF.

The table lists this clone with a few counts. The V and J genes are TRBV7-2 and TRBJ2-1; 8 positions match TRBD2. The CDR3 has 16 amino acids. The germline gives CDR1 SGHTA, CDR2 FQGNSA. J gave up 1 base and V 4 bases, and 6 bases lay outside the gene matches. CDR3 nucleotides: TGTGCCAGCAGCTCCACCGGGACTAGTTCCTACAATGAGCAGTTCTTC. Residues: CASSSTGTSSYNEQFF.

This clone rates as hyperexpanded. The same CDR3 arises from other DNA sequences in this sample as well. The J gene is TRBJ2-1, the V gene TRBV7-9, with 8 bases aligning to TRBD2. Germline V gene data show CDR1 as SEHNR and CDR2 as FQNEAQ (reference sequence). The V gene end was trimmed by 4 bases and the J gene end by 1 base; junction bases not matched to a gene: 6. The CDR3 totals 16 residues. CDR3 DNA sequence: TGTGCCAGCAGCTCCACCGGGACTAGTTCCTACAATGAGCAGTTCTTC. Translating gives CASSSTGTSSYNEQFF. The full variable domain, with the rest looked up from reference TRBV7-9 and TRBJ2-1, is DTGVSQNPRHKITKRGQNVTFRCDPISEHNRLYWYRQTLGQGPEFLTYFQNEAQLEKSRLLSDRFSAERPKGSFSTLEIQRTEQGDSAMYLCASSSTGTSSYNEQFFGPGTRLTVL.

V usage is TRBV9 and J usage is TRBJ2-3; D uncertain. The CDR3 totals 16 residues. Trimming left V 0 bases short and J 0 bases short, with 11 bases between. Per germline, CDR1 SGDLS and CDR2 YYNGEE. The CDR3 DNA follows: TGTGCCAGCAGCGTAGGTGGGCGAGCTAGCACAGATACGCAGTATTTT. Its protein is CASSVGGRASTDTQYF.

The rearrangement links TRBV7-6 to TRBJ1-2; D is perhaps TRBD1 (5 bases). Looked up from germline, CDR1 is SGHVS and CDR2 is FNYEAQ. V lost 5 bases and J lost 2, with 15 bases in between. This CDR3 spans 15 amino acids. The CDR3 reads CASSPQVGGNYGYTF. The CDR3 nucleotides are TGTGCCAGCAGCCCTCAGGTCGGGGGGAACTATGGCTACACCTTC. Supplemented by reference TRBV7-6 and TRBJ1-2, the full variable domain reads GAGVSQSPRYKVTKRGQDVALRCDPISGHVSLYWYRQALGQGPEFLTYFNYEAQQDKSGLPNDRFSAERPEGSISTLTIQRTEQRDSAMYRCASSPQVGGNYGYTFGSGTRLTVV.

This rearrangement joins TRBV19 to TRBJ2-7, with 8 bases identical to TRBD2. Germline-derived CDR1 and CDR2 are LNHDA and SQIVND (reference sequence). The V gene end was trimmed by 3 bases and the J gene end by 2 bases; junction bases not matched to a gene: 3. CDR3 length: 14 amino acids. CDR3 sequence (DNA): TGTGCCAGTAGTATGCGGGGGGCCCCCTACGAGCAGTACTTC. It encodes CASSMRGAPYEQYF.